This TCR beta chain originates from a study of control samples from healthy donors and cancer patients. This clone was counted a single time. The CDR3 extends over 14 amino acids. Germline CDR1 is MNHEY and CDR2 is SVGAGI. The V and J ends lost 8 bases and 1 base respectively, with 14 bases between them. The assay was immunoSEQ multiplex PCR, and TCRdb's table has in-frame clones only and misses some. This sample has 140,000 or so clones, with 75% to 90% found just once. The V and J genes are TRBV6-5 and TRBJ1-1; D uncertain. The sequenced sample was blood. This clonotype originated in a man aged 25 to 40 in good health. CDR3: CASLPSGRNTEAFF. For the CDR3, the DNA is TGTGCCAGCTTGCCCTCGGGGAGGAACACTGAAGCTTTCTTT.